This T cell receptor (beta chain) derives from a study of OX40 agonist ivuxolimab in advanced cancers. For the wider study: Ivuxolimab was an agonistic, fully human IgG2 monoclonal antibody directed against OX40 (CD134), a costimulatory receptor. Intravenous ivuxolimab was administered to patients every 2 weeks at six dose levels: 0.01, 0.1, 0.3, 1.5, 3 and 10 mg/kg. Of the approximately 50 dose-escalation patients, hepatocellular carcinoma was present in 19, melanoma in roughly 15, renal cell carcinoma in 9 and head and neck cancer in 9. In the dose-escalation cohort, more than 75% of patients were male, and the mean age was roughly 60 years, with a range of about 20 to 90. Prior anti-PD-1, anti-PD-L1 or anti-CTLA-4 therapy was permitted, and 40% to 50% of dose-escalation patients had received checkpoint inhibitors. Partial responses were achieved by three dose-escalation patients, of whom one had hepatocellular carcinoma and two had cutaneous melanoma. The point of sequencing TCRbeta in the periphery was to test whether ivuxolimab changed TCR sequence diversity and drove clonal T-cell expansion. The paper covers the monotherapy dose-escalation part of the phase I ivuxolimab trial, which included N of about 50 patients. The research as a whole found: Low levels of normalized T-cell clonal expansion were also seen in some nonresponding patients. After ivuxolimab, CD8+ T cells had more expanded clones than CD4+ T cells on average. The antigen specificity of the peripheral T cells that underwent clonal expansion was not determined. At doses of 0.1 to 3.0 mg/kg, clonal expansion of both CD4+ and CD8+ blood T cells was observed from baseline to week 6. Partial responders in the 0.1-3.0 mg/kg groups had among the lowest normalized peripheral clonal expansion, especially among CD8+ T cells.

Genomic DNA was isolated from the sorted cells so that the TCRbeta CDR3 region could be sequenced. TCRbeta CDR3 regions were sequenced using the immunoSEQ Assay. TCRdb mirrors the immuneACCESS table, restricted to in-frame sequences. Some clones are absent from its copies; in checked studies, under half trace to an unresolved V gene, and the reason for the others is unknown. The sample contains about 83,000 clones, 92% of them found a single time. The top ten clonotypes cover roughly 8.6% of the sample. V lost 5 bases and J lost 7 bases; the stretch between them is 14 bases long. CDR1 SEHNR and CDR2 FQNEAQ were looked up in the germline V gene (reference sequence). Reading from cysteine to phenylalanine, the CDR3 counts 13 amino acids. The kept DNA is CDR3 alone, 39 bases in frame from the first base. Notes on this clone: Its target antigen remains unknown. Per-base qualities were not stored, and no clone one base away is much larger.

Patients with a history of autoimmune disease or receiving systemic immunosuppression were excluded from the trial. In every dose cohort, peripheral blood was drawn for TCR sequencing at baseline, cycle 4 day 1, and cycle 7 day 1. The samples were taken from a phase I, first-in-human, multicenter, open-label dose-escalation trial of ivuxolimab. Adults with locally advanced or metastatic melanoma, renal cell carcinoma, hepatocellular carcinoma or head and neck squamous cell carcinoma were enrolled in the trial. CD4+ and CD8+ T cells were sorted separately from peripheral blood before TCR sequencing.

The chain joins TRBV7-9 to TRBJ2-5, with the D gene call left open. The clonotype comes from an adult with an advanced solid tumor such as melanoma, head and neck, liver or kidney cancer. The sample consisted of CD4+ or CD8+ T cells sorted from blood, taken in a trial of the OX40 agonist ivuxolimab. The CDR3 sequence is CASSPRQSGTQYF. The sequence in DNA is TGTGCCAGCAGCCCCAGGCAGTCGGGGACCCAGTACTTC.